This T cell receptor beta chain came from a study of blood T cell repertoires in COVID-19. As for the study in general: In each case, the material was cDNA or gDNA derived from T cells, B-cell-depleted T cells, or PBMCs.

Methods used by the authors: Amplification of reference gene primers was used by the study to estimate nucleated cell counts. Clones were sequenced by immunoSEQ multiplex PCR, and TCRdb holds only the in-frame ones, with some missing. Clone size and the V and J calls come from that table; the DNA yielded D and trimming. The sample carries about 110,000 clones, around four fifths recorded once. V shed 7 bases and J shed 7 bases, with 19 bases lying between them. The CDR3 sequence is 14 residues long. Germline assignment: CDR1 MNHEY and CDR2 SVGAGI. This chain connects TRBV6-5 to TRBJ1-1, with D possibly TRBD1 on 5 matching bases. Sequenced: peripheral blood. The TCR originated in a woman aged 55-70 years with acute or convalescent COVID-19. The CDR3 nucleotides are TGTGCCAGCACCAGGGACTCAAAGGAGGATGAAGCTTTCTTT. This codes for CASTRDSKEDEAFF.